The 10 T cell receptor beta chains below come from one sample, sequenced in a study of blood T cell repertoires in COVID-19. Sequencing used immunoSEQ multiplex PCR; TCRdb keeps in-frame clones, though not all of them. Among approximately 210,000 clones listed, 75% to 90% were seen once. Material: PBMCs or T cells enriched from blood (not recorded which). Source of these receptors: a woman aged 25-40 years who had recovered from COVID-19.

V gene TRBV6-4 combines with J gene TRBJ2-1, with TRBD2 identical over 10 bases. The germline V gene encodes CDR1 MRHNA and CDR2 SNTAGT. V shed 3 bases and J 7 bases; nucleotides not matched to a gene: 9. The CDR3 length is 16 residues. The CDR3 region is CASSEGSGGDWNEQFF. The CDR3 DNA follows: TGTGCCAGCAGTGAGGGGAGCGGGGGGGATTGGAATGAGCAGTTCTTC.

This clone was found a few times. The genes are TRBV13 and TRBJ2-3; 7 bases align to TRBD1. The germline gives CDR1 PRHDT, CDR2 FYEKMQ (reference sequence). The CDR3 sequence is 17 residues long. J was trimmed by 0 bases and V by 0 bases; bases with no gene match: 6. The DNA of the CDR3 is TGTGCCAGCAGCTTAGGCCGAGGGGGCGCTAGCACAGATACGCAGTATTTT. Its protein is CASSLGRGGASTDTQYF. Full variable domain (missing parts from reference TRBV13 and TRBJ2-3): AAGVIQSPRHLIKEKRETATLKCYPIPRHDTVYWYQQGPGQDPQFLISFYEKMQSDKGSIPDRFSAQQFSDYHSELNMSSLELGDSALYFCASSLGRGGASTDTQYFGPGTRLTVL.

The chain carries TRBV9 and TRBJ2-1; D might be TRBD1 (5 bases). Germline assignment: CDR1 SGDLS and CDR2 YYNGEE. CDR3 length: 17 residues. V lost 0 bases, J lost 2 bases, and 15 bases lay in between. The CDR3 DNA reads TGTGCCAGCAGCGTAGAATCGAAGGGGATCCCCTACAATGAGCAGTTCTTC. This translates into CASSVESKGIPYNEQFF.

The table lists this clone with a count of one. This chain links TRBV6-1 with TRBJ1-2, with D uncertain. The germline gives CDR1 MNHNS, CDR2 SASEGT. Trimming removed 2 bases at V and 5 bases at J, with 9 bases between. The CDR3 has 13 residues. The CDR3 loop is CASSEIQIYGYTF. CDR3 sequence (DNA): TGTGCCAGCAGTGAAATACAGATTTATGGCTACACCTTC.

The J gene is TRBJ1-2, the V gene TRBV10-3; TRBD1 matches 7 bases. Germline CDR1 ENHRY, CDR2 SYGVKD. This CDR3 spans 16 amino acids. V lost 3 bases to trimming and J lost 4 bases; unmatched junction nucleotides: 11. CDR3 protein: CAISDHSTGLVYGYTF. Here the CDR3 DNA reads TGTGCCATCAGTGACCATTCGACAGGGTTGGTCTATGGCTACACCTTC.

This chain links TRBV6-5 with TRBJ1-1; tentatively, D is TRBD1 (5 bases). Deletions cut 6 bases from V and 1 base from J, with 9 bases between. Germline V lookup: CDR1 MNHEY, CDR2 SVGAGI. The CDR3 runs 13 residues. The CDR3 loop is CASRLTGNTEAFF. CDR3 bases: TGTGCCAGCAGGTTAACAGGGAACACTGAAGCTTTCTTT.

The chain combines TRBV4-2 with TRBJ2-1; D may be TRBD2 (5 bases). CDR3 size: 15 residues. Germline V CDR1 and CDR2: LGHNA, YNFKEQ. The V gene lost 7 bases and the J gene lost 0 bases, with 13 bases spanning the gap. The CDR3 protein is CASTPSRGSYNEQFF. The DNA of the CDR3 is TGTGCCAGCACCCCTAGCCGGGGCTCCTACAATGAGCAGTTCTTC.

This sequence joins TRBV3-1 (or the pseudogene TRBV3-2) and TRBJ2-7, with TRBD2 as a possible D gene (5 bases). V dropped 0 bases and J dropped 7 bases, with 16 bases sitting between them. The CDR3 consists of 15 residues. The germline gives CDR1 LGHDT, CDR2 YNNKEL (reference sequence). The CDR3 is CASSQDPSSSGEQYF. The CDR3 DNA follows: TGTGCCAGCAGCCAAGACCCTAGTTCCTCGGGGGAGCAGTACTTC.

V and J are TRBV13 and TRBJ1-2; the D is unclear. The ends were cut back, 5 bases at V and 3 bases at J, with 13 bases in the middle. The CDR3 is made up of 14 amino acids. Germline assignment: CDR1 PRHDT and CDR2 FYEKMQ (reference sequence). The chain's CDR3 is CASSTRQLHYGYTF. CDR3 nucleotide sequence: TGTGCCAGCAGCACCCGACAACTCCACTATGGCTACACCTTC.

This rearrangement joins TRBV30 to TRBJ1-5; possible D gene TRBD1, 6 bases. CDR1 is GTSNPN and CDR2 is SVGIG in the germline V gene (reference sequence). V was cut by 1 base and J by 4 bases, with 11 bases left in between. CDR3 length: 14 residues. CDR3 sequence reads: CAWSADSPNQPQHF. The CDR3 nucleotides are TGTGCCTGGAGTGCGGACAGCCCTAATCAGCCCCAGCATTTT.